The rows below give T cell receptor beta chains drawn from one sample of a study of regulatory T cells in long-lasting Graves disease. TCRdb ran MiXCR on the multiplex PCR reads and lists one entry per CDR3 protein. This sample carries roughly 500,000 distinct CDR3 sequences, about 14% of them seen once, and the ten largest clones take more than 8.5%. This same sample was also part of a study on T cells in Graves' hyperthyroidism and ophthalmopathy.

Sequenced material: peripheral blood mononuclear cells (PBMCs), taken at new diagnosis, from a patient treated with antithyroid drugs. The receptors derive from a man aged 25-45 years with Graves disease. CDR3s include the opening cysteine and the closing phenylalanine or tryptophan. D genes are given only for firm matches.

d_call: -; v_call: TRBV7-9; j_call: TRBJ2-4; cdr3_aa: CASSPPGALAKNIQYF
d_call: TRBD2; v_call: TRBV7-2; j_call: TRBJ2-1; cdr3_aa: CASSLAATSGSNEQFF
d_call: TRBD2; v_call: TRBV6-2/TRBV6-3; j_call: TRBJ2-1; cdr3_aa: CATTAGVVPNEQFF
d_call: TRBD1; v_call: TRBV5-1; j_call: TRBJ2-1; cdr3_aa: CASSLTPGTGFNEQFF
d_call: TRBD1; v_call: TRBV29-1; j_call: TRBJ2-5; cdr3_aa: CSVRPGTAKYQETQYF
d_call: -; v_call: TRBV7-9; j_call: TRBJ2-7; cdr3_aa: CASSTDRGPTYEQYF
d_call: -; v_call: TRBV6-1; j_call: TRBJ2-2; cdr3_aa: CASSTTTDPGGSGELFF
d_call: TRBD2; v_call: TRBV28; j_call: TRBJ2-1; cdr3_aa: CAIRLAPYNEQFF
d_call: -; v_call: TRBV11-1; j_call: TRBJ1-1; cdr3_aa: CASSSVRANTEAFF
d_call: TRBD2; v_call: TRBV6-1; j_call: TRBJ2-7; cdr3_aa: CANSRTSGSRSYEQYF
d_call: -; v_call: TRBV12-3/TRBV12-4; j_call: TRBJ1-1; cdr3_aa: CASSLGPPFAFF
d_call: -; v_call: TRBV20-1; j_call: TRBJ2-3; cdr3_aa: CSASRAGLATDTQYF
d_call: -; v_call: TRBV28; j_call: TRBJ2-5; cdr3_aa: CASSLELVGAPLYF
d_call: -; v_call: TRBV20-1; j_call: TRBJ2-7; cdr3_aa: CSARDPREGDYEQYF
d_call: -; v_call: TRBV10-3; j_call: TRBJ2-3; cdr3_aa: CAISVAETDTQYF
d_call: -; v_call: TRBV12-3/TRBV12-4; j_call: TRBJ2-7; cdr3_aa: CASSPKQGVYEQYF
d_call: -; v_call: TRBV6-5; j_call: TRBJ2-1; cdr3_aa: CASSYGGGAYYNEQFF
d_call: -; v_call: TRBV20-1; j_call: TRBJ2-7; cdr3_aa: CSARRVAAVGAYEQYF
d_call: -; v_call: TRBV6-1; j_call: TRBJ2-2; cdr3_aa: CASTHGGGELFF
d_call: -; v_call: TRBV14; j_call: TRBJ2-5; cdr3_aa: CASSQTRQETQYF
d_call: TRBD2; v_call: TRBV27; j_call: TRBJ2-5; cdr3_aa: CASSLYPPLAGPQETQYF